This T cell receptor (beta chain) is from a study of T cells in pancreatic ductal adenocarcinoma. Profiling relied on immunoSEQ multiplex PCR, and the TCRdb table lists in-frame clones only, not all of them. The profile shows approximately 97,000 clones, about 95% of them singletons. In germline, CDR1 is ENHRY, CDR2 SYGVKD. This CDR3 has 16 amino acids. V lost 4 bases and J 10 bases, leaving 23 bases between the germline ends. Selected pancreatic ductal adenocarcinoma patients had undergone surgery without neoadjuvant therapy. Sequenced sample: PBMCs. This clonotype was obtained from a human donor with pancreatic ductal adenocarcinoma. The chain is built from TRBV10-3 and TRBJ2-1; the D gene is possibly TRBD2 (5 bases). The CDR3 spells CAISGSGITTPGEQFF. CDR3 nucleotides: TGTGCCATCAGTGGGTCCGGGATAACCACTCCGGGGGAGCAGTTCTTC.